This T cell receptor (beta chain) was recovered during a study of molecular identifiers for immune sequencing clone quantification. Study-wide points: Jurkat TCR RNA that was spiked in from one cell was reportedly detectable among one million naive cells. Whereas clones above 20 RNA copies held under 1% of naive-cell molecules, they held over 98% of effector molecules.

The CDR3 contains 15 residues. Germline CDR1 MNHEY, CDR2 SVGAGI. Trimming removed 5 bases from V and 5 bases from J; junction bases left unmatched: 6. CD8+CD4-CCR7+CD45RA+ sorting gave the naive CD8 T cells. As regards this clonotype: Antigen specificity is unknown.

The authors built bulk TCR libraries by previously described methods with listed TCR primers. MiXCR, applied by TCRdb to the PCR reads, yields one record per CDR3 protein. The sample lists approximately 590,000 distinct CDR3 sequences; around 25% were seen once. The V and J genes are TRBV6-5 and TRBJ2-3; 11 bases line up with TRBD1. Sequences were obtained from naive CD8+ T cells from blood, with Jurkat cell RNA spiked in. Subset here: FACS-sorted CD8+CD4-CCR7+CD45RA+ naive T cells. The receptor was derived from a human donor in good health. Some libraries in this study had Jurkat cell RNA spiked in. The CDR3, as DNA: TGTGCCAGCAGTAAAGGGACAGGGGGAAGAGATACGCAGTATTTT. It specifies CASSKGTGGRDTQYF.